The T cell receptor (beta chain) under discussion was sequenced for a study of T-cell reconstitution after alpha-beta-depleted transplantation in children. The germline V gene encodes CDR1 SGHRS and CDR2 YFSETQ. Trimming removed 7 bases from V and 1 base from J; junction bases left unmatched: 7. The CDR3 length is 17 residues. This clonotype was recorded at least ten times. The antigen is unknown. This sample's TCRbeta library carried unique molecular identifier barcodes. MiXCR, run by TCRdb on the PCR reads, gives a single entry per CDR3 protein. The sample lists hundreds of thousands of distinct CDR3 sequences, around 14% occurring once. The study, taken as a whole, reports: Among T cells one year after transplant, newly produced cells accounted for most counts and diversity. There were some patients whose high TCRbeta diversity at day 60 came from surviving recipient T cells and thymic progenitors. Several hundred expanded graft clones reportedly supplied alpha-beta T cells about two months after transplant.

This sequence joins TRBV5-1 and TRBJ2-2, with 13 bases aligning to TRBD2. The sequence derives from a girl aged 2-15 years with congenital amegakaryocytic thrombocytopenia, due to receive a stem cell transplant. The specimen was PBMCs, collected before TCRalphabeta/CD19-depleted stem cell transplant. The CDR3 region has the DNA TGCGCCAGCCAACCGGGACTAGCGGGGAAGAACACCGGGGAGCTGTTTTTT. Amino acids: CASQPGLAGKNTGELFF.